The clone carrying this T cell receptor beta chain was observed many times. Its cognate antigen is unknown. These data originate in a study of post-analysis software for immune sequencing data. Unique molecular identifiers tagged the TCR beta cDNA libraries. TCRdb re-called the PCR reads through MiXCR, storing one row per CDR3 protein. The repertoire holds hundreds of thousands of distinct CDR3 sequences, 30% seen once, with 0.5% to 0.6% in the top ten. The germline gives CDR1 LGHNA, CDR2 YSLEER. Trimming at V came to 4 bases and at J to 1 base, leaving 8 bases not matched to a gene. This CDR3 is 16 amino acids long. Study-wide findings and caveats: Controls showed lower frequencies than patients for several TRBV segments, and TRBV5-6, TRBV5-1 and TRBV20-1 were among these. Samples from one preparation batch, clustered by F measure, grouped strongly together. Relative to controls, patients with multiple sclerosis showed significantly lower normalized Chao1 diversity.

This TCR was sampled from a girl aged 5-17 years with multiple sclerosis. The sequencing input was blood. V usage is TRBV4-3 and J usage is TRBJ2-7, with 9 bases lining up with TRBD1. The CDR3 sequence is CASSRNRDRASYEQYF. The CDR3 nucleotides read TGCGCCAGCAGCCGAAACCGGGACAGGGCATCCTACGAGCAGTACTTC.